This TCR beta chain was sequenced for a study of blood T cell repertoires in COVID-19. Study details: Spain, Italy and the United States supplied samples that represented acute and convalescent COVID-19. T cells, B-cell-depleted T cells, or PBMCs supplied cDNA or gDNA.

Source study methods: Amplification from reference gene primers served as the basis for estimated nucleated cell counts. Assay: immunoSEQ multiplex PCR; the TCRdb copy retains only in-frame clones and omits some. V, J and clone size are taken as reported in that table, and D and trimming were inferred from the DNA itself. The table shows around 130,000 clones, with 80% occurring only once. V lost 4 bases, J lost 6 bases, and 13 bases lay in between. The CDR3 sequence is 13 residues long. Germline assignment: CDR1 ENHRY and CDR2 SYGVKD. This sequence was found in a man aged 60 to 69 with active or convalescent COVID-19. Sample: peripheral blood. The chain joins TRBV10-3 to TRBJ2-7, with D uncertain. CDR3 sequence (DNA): TGTGCCATCAGTGGGTCTGTCCTGGCCGAGCAGTACTTC. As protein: CAISGSVLAEQYF.